This TCR beta chain originates from a study of CD8 T cells in Susac syndrome. Reverse transcription of about 0.5 to 1 ug RNA was carried out with random hexamers. Via MiXCR, TCRdb re-called the immunoSEQ multiplex PCR reads, giving one row per CDR3 protein. Of approximately 230,000 distinct CDR3 sequences listed, about 93% are singletons. In blood CD8+ and CD4+ T cells, TCR beta underwent sequencing. CDR3 length: 15 residues. Germline CDR1 is SNHLY and CDR2 is FYNNEI. The ends were cut back, 6 bases at V and 1 base at J, with 13 bases in the middle. The specimen sequenced was CD4+ T cells from PBMCs. The V gene is TRBV2, the J gene TRBJ2-1, with D possibly TRBD2 on 5 matching bases. The TCR originated in a human donor with multiple sclerosis. DNA for the CDR3: TGTGCCAGCAGAGGTAGGCGGACTTCCTACAATGAGCAGTTCTTC. Translating it yields CASRGRRTSYNEQFF.